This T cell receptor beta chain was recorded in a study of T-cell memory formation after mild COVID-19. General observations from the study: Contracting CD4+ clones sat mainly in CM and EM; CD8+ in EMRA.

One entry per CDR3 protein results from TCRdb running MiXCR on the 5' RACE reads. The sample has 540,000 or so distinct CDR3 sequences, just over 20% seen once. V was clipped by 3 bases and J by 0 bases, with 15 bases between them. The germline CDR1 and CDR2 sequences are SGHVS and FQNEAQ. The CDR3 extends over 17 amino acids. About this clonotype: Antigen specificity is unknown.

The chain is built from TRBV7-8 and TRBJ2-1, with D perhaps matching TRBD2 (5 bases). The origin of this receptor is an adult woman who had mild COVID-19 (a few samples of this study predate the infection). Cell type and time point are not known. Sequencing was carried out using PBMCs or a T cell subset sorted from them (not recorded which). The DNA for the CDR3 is TGTGCCAGCAGCTTTCAGTACGGGGAGAGCTCCTACAATGAGCAGTTCTTC. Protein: CASSFQYGESSYNEQFF.